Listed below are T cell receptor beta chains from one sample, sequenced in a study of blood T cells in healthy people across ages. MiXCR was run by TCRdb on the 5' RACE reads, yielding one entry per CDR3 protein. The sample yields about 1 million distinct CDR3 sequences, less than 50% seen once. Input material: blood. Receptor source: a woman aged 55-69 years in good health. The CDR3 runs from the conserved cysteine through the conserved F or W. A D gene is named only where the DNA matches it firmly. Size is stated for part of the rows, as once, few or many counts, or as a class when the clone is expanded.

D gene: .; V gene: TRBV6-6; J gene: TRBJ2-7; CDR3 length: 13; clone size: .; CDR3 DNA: TGTGCCAGCAGTGACTCAGGGGTCAACGAGCAGTACTTC; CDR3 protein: CASSDSGVNEQYF
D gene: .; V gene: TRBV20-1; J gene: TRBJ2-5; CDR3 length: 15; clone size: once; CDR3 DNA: TGCAGTGCTTCCCCCAAGCGGCAGGGGTGGAATGAGCAGTACTTC; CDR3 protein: CSASPKRQGWNEQYF
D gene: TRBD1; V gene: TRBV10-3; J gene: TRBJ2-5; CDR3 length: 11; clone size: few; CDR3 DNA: TGTGCCGCGACAGGGGGCCGGGAGCAGTACTTC; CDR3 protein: CAATGGREQYF
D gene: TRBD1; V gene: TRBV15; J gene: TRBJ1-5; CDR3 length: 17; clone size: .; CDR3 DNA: TGTGCCACCAGCAGGGCGACAGGGGGCGCGGGCAATCAGCCCCAGCATTTT; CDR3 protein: CATSRATGGAGNQPQHF
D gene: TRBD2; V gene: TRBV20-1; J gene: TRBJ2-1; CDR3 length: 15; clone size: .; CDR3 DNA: TGCAGTGCCCCACTCGGGGAGGCGGGAGATTATGAGCAGTTCTTC; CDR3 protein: CSAPLGEAGDYEQFF
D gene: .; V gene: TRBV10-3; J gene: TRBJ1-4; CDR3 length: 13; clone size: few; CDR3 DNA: TGTGCCGTCCGCCCGGGGCTAAGGGAAAAACTGTTTTTT; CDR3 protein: CAVRPGLREKLFF
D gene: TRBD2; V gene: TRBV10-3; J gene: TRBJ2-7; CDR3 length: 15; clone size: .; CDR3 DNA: TGTGCCATCAGTGAGTCGCTAGCGGGACCCTACGAGCAGTACTTC; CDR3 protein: CAISESLAGPYEQYF
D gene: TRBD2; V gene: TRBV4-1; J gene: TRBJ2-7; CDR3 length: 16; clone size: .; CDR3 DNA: TGCGCCAGCAGCCAAGTGTCTTTAGCGGGAGTAAACGAGCAGTACTTC; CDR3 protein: CASSQVSLAGVNEQYF
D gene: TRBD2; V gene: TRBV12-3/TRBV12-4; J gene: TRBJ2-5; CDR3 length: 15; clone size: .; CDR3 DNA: TGTGCCAGCAGACCGGACGGGGAGGGTGGCAATGAGCAGTACTTC; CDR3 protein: CASRPDGEGGNEQYF
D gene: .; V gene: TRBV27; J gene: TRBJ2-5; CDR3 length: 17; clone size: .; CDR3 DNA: TGTGCCAGCAGTTTAATGTGGGGCGCCGGGACAAGGGAGACCCAGTACTTC; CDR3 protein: CASSLMWGAGTRETQYF
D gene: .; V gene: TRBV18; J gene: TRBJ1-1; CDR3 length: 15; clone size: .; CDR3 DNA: TGTGCCAGCTCACATCCGGGACGGATGAACACTGAAGCTTTCTTT; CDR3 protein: CASSHPGRMNTEAFF
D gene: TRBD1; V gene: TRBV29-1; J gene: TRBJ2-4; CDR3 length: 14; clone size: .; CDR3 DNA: TGCAGCGTTGAAGGGGGGGACAGGGGCAACATTCAGTACTTC; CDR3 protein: CSVEGGDRGNIQYF
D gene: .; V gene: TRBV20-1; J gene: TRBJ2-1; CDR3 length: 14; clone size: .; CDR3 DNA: TGCAGTGCTAGAGATGGGACTGACTACAATGAGCAGTTCTTC; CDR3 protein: CSARDGTDYNEQFF
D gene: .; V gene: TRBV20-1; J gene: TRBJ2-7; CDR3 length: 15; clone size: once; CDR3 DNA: TGCAGTGCTAGTCGAATGGACATTCCCCCCGGCGAGCAGTACTTC; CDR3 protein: CSASRMDIPPGEQYF